These 9 T cell receptor beta chains were all obtained from the same sample, sequenced in a study of identical twins. TCRdb ran MiXCR on the 5' RACE reads and lists one entry per CDR3 protein. The table lists about 570,000 distinct CDR3 sequences, 9.5% to 10% of them singletons. These data were also reused for a study on yellow fever vaccine responses in identical twins.

The sequenced sample was PBMCs. These receptors all stem from a woman younger than 35 in good health.

A few counts support this clonotype. The J gene is TRBJ2-3, the V gene TRBV3-1; 8 positions agree with TRBD2. This CDR3 spans 17 amino acids. V dropped 3 bases and J dropped 2; count of bases not matched to a gene: 10. Per the germline V gene, CDR1 is LGHDT and CDR2 is YNNKEL (reference sequence). This CDR3 reads CASSQGMRGASTDTQYF. Here the CDR3 DNA reads TGTGCCAGCAGCCAGGGAATGCGGGGGGCCTCCACAGATACGCAGTATTTT.

The genes are TRBV20-1 and TRBJ2-1; 12 bases agree with TRBD2. Germline trimming cut 2 bases from V and 8 bases from J; bases unmatched to any gene: 10. This CDR3 contains 16 residues. Germline CDR1 and CDR2: DFQATT and SNEGSKA (reference sequence). CDR3 in DNA: TGCAGTGCTAGACCTTGGACTAGCGGGGTTTTTGATGAGCAGTTCTTC. Residues: CSARPWTSGVFDEQFF.

This clonotype was seen only a few times. V gene TRBV7-6 combines with J gene TRBJ2-1; D possibly matches TRBD1 or TRBD2 (6 bases each). V dropped 5 bases and J dropped 11 bases, with 16 bases sitting between them. The CDR3 length is 13 residues. Germline lookup yields CDR1 SGHVS and CDR2 FNYEAQ. The CDR3, as DNA: TGTGCCAGCAGCCGCCCGGGGGCGGAGAAGCAGTTCTTC. Translated, it gives CASSRPGAEKQFF.

This clonotype was detected only a few times. The rearrangement joins TRBV6-1 to TRBJ1-1, with a possible D match to TRBD1 (5 bases). The CDR3 is 13 residues long. Germline assignment: CDR1 MNHNS and CDR2 SASEGT. Trimming cost V 6 bases and J 4 bases, with 12 bases left between them. The CDR3, as DNA: TGTGCCAGCAGACGTAGTGGGGGCACTGAAGCTTTCTTT. Residues: CASRRSGGTEAFF.

The chain joins TRBV7-9 to TRBJ2-7, with D maybe TRBD1 (6 bases). Germline CDR1 reads SEHNR; CDR2 reads FQNEAQ (reference sequence). V shed 1 base and J shed 2 bases, with 18 bases lying between them. The CDR3 covers 17 residues. CDR3 in amino acids: CASSLGGIWGQTYEQYF. The CDR3 nucleotides read TGTGCCAGCAGCTTAGGGGGGATCTGGGGGCAGACCTACGAGCAGTACTTC.

The chain carries TRBV18 and TRBJ2-1; 9 bases match TRBD2. The CDR3 extends over 17 amino acids. The junction had 12 bases not matched to a gene; V was cut back by 2 bases and J by 7 bases. The V gene's germline CDR1 is KGHSH and CDR2 LQKENI. DNA for the CDR3: TGTGCCAGCTCACCAAGAGAGGGCGGGAGGGCCCTTAATGAGCAGTTCTTC. This codes for CASSPREGGRALNEQFF. The entire variable domain, with the rest obtained from reference TRBV18 and TRBJ2-1, is as follows: NAGVMQNPRHLVRRRGQEARLRCSPMKGHSHVYWYRQLPEEGLKFMVYLQKENIIDESGMPKERFSAEFPKEGPSILRIQQVVRGDSAAYFCASSPREGGRALNEQFFGPGTRLTVL.

The V call is TRBV5-1, the J call TRBJ2-7; 10 positions match TRBD2. V lost 4 bases and J lost 4; bases outside the gene matches: 11. CDR3 size: 16 residues. In germline, CDR1 is SGHRS, CDR2 YFSETQ. The CDR3 here is CASSQTERGGGYEQYF. The CDR3 DNA sequence: TGCGCCAGCAGCCAGACCGAGCGGGGGGGCGGGTACGAGCAGTACTTC.

This clonotype has more than one count but fewer than ten. The chain couples TRBV15 to TRBJ2-1; tentatively, D is TRBD2 (7 bases). Trimming pared 5 bases from V and 4 bases from J, leaving 21 bases between. This CDR3 has 17 amino acids. CDR1 and CDR2 from the germline V gene are LNHNV and YYDKDF (reference sequence). The CDR3 spells CATSYGRRGAKYNEQFF. The CDR3 nucleotides read TGTGCCACCAGCTACGGGCGTCGGGGGGCTAAATACAATGAGCAGTTCTTC.

This clonotype was seen a handful of times. CDR3 DNA: TGTGCCAGCAGTGAAGAACAGGGCCCCTACGAGCAGTACTTC. This sequence encodes CASSEEQGPYEQYF. The rearrangement uses TRBV2 and TRBJ2-7, with D possibly being TRBD1 (6 bases). This CDR3 comprises 14 residues. The V end was cut by 1 base, the J end by 2 bases, with 9 bases between. Germline CDR1 is SNHLY and CDR2 is FYNNEI. Looking up the rest from reference TRBV2 and TRBJ2-7 gives the full variable domain: EPEVTQTPSHQVTQMGQEVILRCVPISNHLYFYWYRQILGQKVEFLVSFYNNEISEKSEIFDDQFSVERPDGSNFTLKIRSTKLEDSAMYFCASSEEQGPYEQYFGPGTRLTVT.